This is a list of T cell receptor beta chains from one sample in a study of T cell repertoires in cytomegalovirus infection. TCRdb re-called the reads through MiXCR, storing one row per CDR3 protein. Seen here are approximately 910,000 distinct CDR3 sequences, approximately 31% observed once, and the top ten hold roughly 12%. Their specific antigens are unknown. The material sequenced was cultured CD8+ T cells from PBMCs, taken from culture after CMV antigen stimulation. Receptor source: a human donor in good health (CMV status not recorded). Some clones in this sample may be carry-over from other donors' samples. The CDR3 runs from the conserved cysteine through the conserved F or W. The order of the fields is V gene, D gene, clone size, CDR3 length, J gene, CDR3 protein, CDR3 DNA. The D gene is left open where the match is weak. Clone size appears in some rows only: once, few, many, or a class for an expanded clone.

v_call: TRBV27; d_call: NA; clone_size: NA; cdr3_length: 13; j_call: TRBJ2-1; cdr3_aa: CASSLDYYNEQFF; cdr3_nt: TGTGCCAGCAGTTTGGACTACTACAATGAGCAGTTCTTC
v_call: TRBV13; d_call: TRBD1; clone_size: NA; cdr3_length: 16; j_call: TRBJ1-2; cdr3_aa: CASSSQGATTNYGYTF; cdr3_nt: TGTGCCAGCAGCTCCCAGGGGGCAACTACTAACTATGGCTACACCTTC
v_call: TRBV4-3; d_call: NA; clone_size: NA; cdr3_length: 16; j_call: TRBJ2-1; cdr3_aa: CAGSQETGARDNEQFF; cdr3_nt: TGCGCCGGCAGCCAAGAAACGGGGGCGCGAGACAATGAGCAGTTCTTC
v_call: TRBV4-2; d_call: TRBD1; clone_size: few; cdr3_length: 16; j_call: TRBJ1-1; cdr3_aa: CASSHPWDSQNTEAFF; cdr3_nt: TGTGCCAGCAGCCACCCCTGGGACAGCCAGAACACTGAAGCTTTCTTT
v_call: TRBV7-2; d_call: NA; clone_size: NA; cdr3_length: 15; j_call: TRBJ2-5; cdr3_aa: CASGSPHVPRETQYF; cdr3_nt: TGTGCCAGCGGTTCCCCTCATGTTCCGAGAGAGACCCAGTACTTC
v_call: TRBV12-3/TRBV12-4; d_call: NA; clone_size: NA; cdr3_length: 16; j_call: TRBJ1-6; cdr3_aa: CASSLLGGEDNSPLHF; cdr3_nt: TGTGCCAGCAGTTTACTCGGGGGTGAGGATAATTCACCCCTCCACTTT
v_call: TRBV5-1; d_call: NA; clone_size: few; cdr3_length: 15; j_call: TRBJ2-7; cdr3_aa: CASRPQGAGNYEQYF; cdr3_nt: TGCGCCAGCAGACCTCAGGGCGCTGGGAATTACGAGCAGTACTTC
v_call: TRBV6-5; d_call: NA; clone_size: few; cdr3_length: 15; j_call: TRBJ2-1; cdr3_aa: CASTSGSLLYNEQFF; cdr3_nt: TGTGCCAGCACCTCCGGGTCCCTCCTTTACAATGAGCAGTTCTTC
v_call: TRBV7-6; d_call: NA; clone_size: many; cdr3_length: 15; j_call: TRBJ1-1; cdr3_aa: CASSLSGGSNTEAFF; cdr3_nt: TGTGCCAGCAGCTTAAGTGGGGGCTCGAACACTGAAGCTTTCTTT
v_call: TRBV6-1; d_call: NA; clone_size: medium-sized; cdr3_length: 17; j_call: TRBJ2-6; cdr3_aa: CASMELGRSSGANVLTF; cdr3_nt: TGTGCCAGCATGGAATTGGGACGGAGCTCTGGGGCCAACGTCCTGACTTTC
v_call: TRBV18; d_call: NA; clone_size: once; cdr3_length: 16; j_call: TRBJ1-3; cdr3_aa: CASSPEAGEPGNTIYF; cdr3_nt: TGTGCCAGCTCACCCGAAGCAGGAGAGCCTGGAAACACCATATATTTT
v_call: TRBV6-5; d_call: TRBD1; clone_size: few; cdr3_length: 16; j_call: TRBJ2-5; cdr3_aa: CASSPGQETIGETQYF; cdr3_nt: TGTGCCAGCAGCCCGGGACAGGAGACGATCGGAGAGACCCAGTACTTC
v_call: TRBV29-1; d_call: NA; clone_size: NA; cdr3_length: 15; j_call: TRBJ2-1; cdr3_aa: CSVGARAWDYNEQFF; cdr3_nt: TGCAGCGTTGGTGCAAGGGCTTGGGACTACAATGAGCAGTTCTTC
v_call: TRBV20-1; d_call: TRBD2; clone_size: NA; cdr3_length: 14; j_call: TRBJ2-7; cdr3_aa: CSARPGLVGYEQYF; cdr3_nt: TGCAGTGCTCGCCCGGGACTAGTGGGCTACGAGCAGTACTTC
v_call: TRBV6-2/TRBV6-3; d_call: NA; clone_size: NA; cdr3_length: 17; j_call: TRBJ2-2; cdr3_aa: CASSSLTGIRNTGELFF; cdr3_nt: TGTGCCAGCAGTTCCCTCACTGGGATCAGGAACACCGGGGAGCTGTTTTTT
v_call: TRBV5-5; d_call: NA; clone_size: once; cdr3_length: 15; j_call: TRBJ2-2; cdr3_aa: CASSPARGATGELFF; cdr3_nt: TGTGCCAGCAGCCCTGCGAGGGGGGCTACCGGGGAGCTGTTTTTT
v_call: TRBV15; d_call: NA; clone_size: once; cdr3_length: 18; j_call: TRBJ1-6; cdr3_aa: CATSRVPVGDGDNSPLHF; cdr3_nt: TGTGCCACCAGCAGAGTACCGGTCGGGGACGGGGATAATTCACCCCTCCACTTT
v_call: TRBV9; d_call: NA; clone_size: NA; cdr3_length: 15; j_call: TRBJ1-6; cdr3_aa: CASSETRVGGSPLHF; cdr3_nt: TGTGCCAGCAGCGAGACTCGGGTTGGGGGTTCACCCCTCCACTTT
v_call: TRBV4-1; d_call: NA; clone_size: few; cdr3_length: 12; j_call: TRBJ1-4; cdr3_aa: CASSQESGRLFF; cdr3_nt: TGCGCCAGCAGCCAAGAATCGGGGAGACTGTTTTTT
v_call: TRBV6-5; d_call: NA; clone_size: few; cdr3_length: 15; j_call: TRBJ2-5; cdr3_aa: CASSHYPDRPGTQYF; cdr3_nt: TGTGCCAGCAGTCACTACCCCGACAGGCCAGGGACCCAGTACTTC
v_call: TRBV2; d_call: NA; clone_size: NA; cdr3_length: 12; j_call: TRBJ2-5; cdr3_aa: CASLATQETQYF; cdr3_nt: TGTGCCAGCCTTGCTACTCAAGAGACCCAGTACTTC
v_call: TRBV6-2/TRBV6-3; d_call: NA; clone_size: NA; cdr3_length: 12; j_call: TRBJ2-1; cdr3_aa: CASRTSSYEQFF; cdr3_nt: TGTGCCAGCAGAACTAGCAGCTATGAGCAGTTCTTC
v_call: TRBV12-5; d_call: NA; clone_size: many; cdr3_length: 15; j_call: TRBJ2-5; cdr3_aa: CASGLGTTGQETQYF; cdr3_nt: TGTGCTAGTGGTTTGGGGACTACGGGACAAGAGACCCAGTACTTC
v_call: TRBV15; d_call: NA; clone_size: NA; cdr3_length: 15; j_call: TRBJ1-3; cdr3_aa: CATSATRSTGNTIYF; cdr3_nt: TGTGCCACCAGCGCCACTAGGAGCACTGGAAACACCATATATTTT
v_call: TRBV6-1; d_call: NA; clone_size: few; cdr3_length: 13; j_call: TRBJ2-7; cdr3_aa: CASSENEGYEQYF; cdr3_nt: TGTGCCAGCAGTGAAAATGAGGGATACGAGCAGTACTTC
v_call: TRBV7-6; d_call: TRBD2; clone_size: few; cdr3_length: 17; j_call: TRBJ2-5; cdr3_aa: CASSLTSGVQHAETQYF; cdr3_nt: TGTGCCAGCAGCCTAACTAGCGGGGTGCAACACGCGGAGACCCAGTACTTC
v_call: TRBV5-6; d_call: NA; clone_size: few; cdr3_length: 17; j_call: TRBJ2-5; cdr3_aa: CASSLALTSRGEETQYF; cdr3_nt: TGTGCCAGCAGCTTGGCCCTGACTAGCAGGGGGGAAGAGACCCAGTACTTC
v_call: TRBV2; d_call: TRBD2; clone_size: few; cdr3_length: 16; j_call: TRBJ2-1; cdr3_aa: CASSPKASGGYNEQFF; cdr3_nt: TGTGCCAGCAGCCCCAAGGCTAGCGGGGGTTACAATGAGCAGTTCTTC
v_call: TRBV19; d_call: NA; clone_size: NA; cdr3_length: 15; j_call: TRBJ1-2; cdr3_aa: CASSPDEYFVYGYTF; cdr3_nt: TGTGCCAGTAGTCCCGACGAGTATTTCGTCTATGGCTACACCTTC
v_call: TRBV19; d_call: NA; clone_size: few; cdr3_length: 16; j_call: TRBJ1-5; cdr3_aa: CASSIEGIISNQPQHF; cdr3_nt: TGTGCCAGTAGTATTGAAGGGATTATTAGCAATCAGCCCCAGCATTTT
v_call: TRBV7-8; d_call: NA; clone_size: few; cdr3_length: 16; j_call: TRBJ1-1; cdr3_aa: CASTFPNHYGDTEAFF; cdr3_nt: TGTGCCAGCACCTTCCCGAACCACTACGGGGACACTGAAGCTTTCTTT
v_call: TRBV6-5; d_call: NA; clone_size: NA; cdr3_length: 12; j_call: TRBJ2-2; cdr3_aa: CASSPKTGEMFF; cdr3_nt: TGTGCCAGCAGCCCCAAAACCGGGGAGATGTTTTTT
v_call: TRBV6-5; d_call: NA; clone_size: NA; cdr3_length: 15; j_call: TRBJ1-3; cdr3_aa: CASSRGVSAGNTIYF; cdr3_nt: TGTGCCAGCAGTCGAGGGGTGTCAGCTGGAAACACCATATATTTT
v_call: TRBV6-6; d_call: NA; clone_size: few; cdr3_length: 15; j_call: TRBJ2-7; cdr3_aa: CASSTPGAEAYEQYF; cdr3_nt: TGTGCCAGCAGTACACCGGGGGCGGAGGCCTACGAGCAGTACTTC
v_call: TRBV5-4; d_call: NA; clone_size: NA; cdr3_length: 15; j_call: TRBJ1-1; cdr3_aa: CASSLAAGDGTEAFF; cdr3_nt: TGTGCCAGCAGCTTGGCTGCAGGGGACGGAACTGAAGCTTTCTTT
v_call: TRBV6-6; d_call: TRBD1; clone_size: NA; cdr3_length: 15; j_call: TRBJ2-2; cdr3_aa: CASSSTGGRTGELFF; cdr3_nt: TGTGCCAGCAGCTCAACAGGGGGTAGGACCGGGGAGCTGTTTTTT
v_call: TRBV15; d_call: NA; clone_size: NA; cdr3_length: 15; j_call: TRBJ1-3; cdr3_aa: CATSRDRQSGNTIYF; cdr3_nt: TGTGCCACCAGCAGAGATCGACAATCAGGAAACACCATATATTTT
v_call: TRBV7-8; d_call: TRBD2; clone_size: NA; cdr3_length: 19; j_call: TRBJ2-3; cdr3_aa: CASTPRERGGPWGTDTQYF; cdr3_nt: TGTGCCAGCACCCCCCGGGAGCGGGGGGGTCCTTGGGGCACAGATACGCAGTATTTT
v_call: TRBV20-1; d_call: NA; clone_size: NA; cdr3_length: 13; j_call: TRBJ1-2; cdr3_aa: CSAKLFTADGYTF; cdr3_nt: TGCAGTGCTAAGCTTTTTACAGCCGATGGCTACACCTTC
v_call: TRBV27; d_call: NA; clone_size: few; cdr3_length: 16; j_call: TRBJ1-1; cdr3_aa: CASSLKFWGYPTEAFF; cdr3_nt: TGTGCCAGCAGTTTAAAATTCTGGGGGTACCCCACTGAAGCTTTCTTT
v_call: TRBV9; d_call: NA; clone_size: NA; cdr3_length: 14; j_call: TRBJ1-1; cdr3_aa: CASSPGDPNTEAFF; cdr3_nt: TGTGCCAGCAGCCCAGGGGACCCGAACACTGAAGCTTTCTTT
v_call: TRBV5-5; d_call: NA; clone_size: NA; cdr3_length: 14; j_call: TRBJ1-6; cdr3_aa: CASSSTEYNSPLHF; cdr3_nt: TGTGCCAGCAGCTCGACGGAGTATAATTCACCCCTCCACTTT
v_call: TRBV10-2; d_call: NA; clone_size: few; cdr3_length: 14; j_call: TRBJ1-2; cdr3_aa: CASRGDKGINGYTF; cdr3_nt: TGCGCCAGCAGGGGGGACAAGGGGATCAATGGCTACACCTTC
v_call: TRBV7-9; d_call: NA; clone_size: many; cdr3_length: 13; j_call: TRBJ2-1; cdr3_aa: CASSPVLYNEQFF; cdr3_nt: TGTGCCAGCAGCCCCGTCCTCTACAATGAGCAGTTCTTC
v_call: TRBV12-5; d_call: NA; clone_size: NA; cdr3_length: 15; j_call: TRBJ1-2; cdr3_aa: CASGLVQILDYGYTF; cdr3_nt: TGTGCTAGTGGTTTGGTTCAAATCCTCGACTATGGCTACACCTTC
v_call: TRBV29-1; d_call: NA; clone_size: NA; cdr3_length: 14; j_call: TRBJ1-1; cdr3_aa: CSVEEGGGLTEAFF; cdr3_nt: TGCAGCGTTGAAGAGGGCGGGGGGCTCACTGAAGCTTTCTTT
v_call: TRBV7-9; d_call: NA; clone_size: NA; cdr3_length: 19; j_call: TRBJ1-1; cdr3_aa: CASSSNIYSASRGGTEAFF; cdr3_nt: TGTGCCAGCAGCTCGAATATTTACAGTGCGAGCCGGGGGGGAACTGAAGCTTTCTTT
v_call: TRBV27; d_call: TRBD1; clone_size: NA; cdr3_length: 14; j_call: TRBJ1-5; cdr3_aa: CASSLNRGVQSQHF; cdr3_nt: TGTGCCAGCAGTTTAAACAGGGGGGTGCAGTCCCAGCATTTT
v_call: TRBV4-1; d_call: TRBD2; clone_size: many; cdr3_length: 15; j_call: TRBJ2-3; cdr3_aa: CASSPSRGGPDTQYF; cdr3_nt: TGCGCCAGCAGCCCGTCTCGCGGGGGGCCAGATACGCAGTATTTT
v_call: TRBV12-3/TRBV12-4; d_call: NA; clone_size: NA; cdr3_length: 14; j_call: TRBJ2-7; cdr3_aa: CASSLSPGPYEQYF; cdr3_nt: TGTGCCAGCAGTTTGTCCCCAGGGCCCTACGAGCAGTACTTC
v_call: TRBV6-6; d_call: NA; clone_size: NA; cdr3_length: 16; j_call: TRBJ2-2; cdr3_aa: CASSYSPGRVPGELFF; cdr3_nt: TGTGCCAGCAGTTACTCGCCAGGGAGAGTGCCCGGGGAGCTGTTTTTT
v_call: TRBV14; d_call: NA; clone_size: NA; cdr3_length: 15; j_call: TRBJ1-4; cdr3_aa: CASSQGLRWSEKLFF; cdr3_nt: TGTGCCAGCAGCCAAGGACTTCGTTGGAGTGAAAAACTGTTTTTT